Each of the 9 T cell receptor beta chains below was sequenced from the same sample in a study of T cell repertoires in cytomegalovirus infection. Each CDR3 protein is one row after TCRdb ran MiXCR on the reads. The data hold more than 200,000 distinct CDR3 sequences, with roughly 10% observed a single time. The sequencing input was PBMCs. These TCRs come from a human donor in good health (CMV status not recorded). Some clones in this sample may be carry-over from other donors' samples.

The chain joins TRBV11-2 to TRBJ2-7; D gene unclear. The CDR3 is 14 residues long. With 6 bases removed from V and 6 bases from J, the gap between germline ends came to 18 bases. The V gene's germline CDR1 is SGHAT and CDR2 FQNNGV. CDR3 in DNA: TGTGCCAGCAGTTCCCGGTCCGGTTTGGGCGAGCAGTACTTC. Protein product: CASSSRSGLGEQYF.

This clonotype appeared many times. The V gene is TRBV6-8, the J gene TRBJ2-1; 9 bases agree with TRBD2. Looked up from germline, CDR1 is MNHGY and CDR2 is SAAAGT. The CDR3 loop spans 17 amino acids. The V and J ends lost 6 bases and 6 bases, in that order; junction bases with no gene match: 15. The CDR3 protein is CASSLGKATSGRNEQFF. The CDR3 nucleotides are TGTGCCAGCAGCCTTGGTAAAGCCACTAGCGGGCGCAATGAGCAGTTCTTC.

There are many counts of this clonotype. This sequence joins TRBV19 and TRBJ2-7, with a tentative D call TRBD2 (6 bases). CDR1 is LNHDA and CDR2 is SQIVND in the germline V gene (reference sequence). V dropped 3 bases and J dropped 5 bases, with 11 bases sitting between them. The CDR3 is made up of 13 amino acids. The CDR3 spells CASSMGGTNEQYF. The CDR3 nucleotides read TGTGCCAGTAGTATGGGAGGAACCAACGAGCAGTACTTC.

This clonotype was counted ten times or more. The chain has TRBV7-2 and TRBJ2-2; D remains ambiguous. Per germline, CDR1 SGHTA and CDR2 FQGNSA. The CDR3 has 15 amino acids. Trimming stripped 5 bases from V and 4 bases from J, with 14 bases between. Here the CDR3 DNA reads TGTGCCAGCAGCCCCAGTCGGGTGGGCACCGGGGAGCTGTTTTTT. It yields the protein CASSPSRVGTGELFF.

This clonotype was seen repeatedly, ten times or more. The rearrangement uses TRBV19 and TRBJ2-7; D is possibly TRBD2 (6 bases). Looked up from germline, CDR1 is LNHDA and CDR2 is SQIVND (reference sequence). The length of the CDR3 is 15 residues. Trimming shortened V by 0 bases and J by 2 bases, and 11 bases separated the two germline ends. DNA of the CDR3: TGTGCCAGTAGTATAGAGAAGGGGAGGACCTACGAGCAGTACTTC. It yields the protein CASSIEKGRTYEQYF.

This clonotype was seen many times. The chain couples TRBV7-2 to TRBJ1-5; 7 bases fit TRBD1. The CDR3 extends over 15 amino acids. V dropped 5 bases and J dropped 0; count of bases not matched to a gene: 4. CDR1 SGHTA and CDR2 FQGNSA come from the germline V gene. CDR3 coding DNA: TGTGCCAGCAGCCTGGGACAGTCTAGCAATCAGCCCCAGCATTTT. Translation: CASSLGQSSNQPQHF.

This clonotype has a count of ten or more. The chain recombines TRBV18 with TRBJ1-1; no clear D. CDR1 and CDR2 (germline): KGHSH, LQKENI. Trimming shortened V by 6 bases and J by 4 bases, and 15 bases separated the two germline ends. The CDR3 runs to 14 residues. The CDR3 nucleotides read TGTGCCAGCTCCCCATTACGCGAGGGCACTGAAGCTTTCTTT. Residues: CASSPLREGTEAFF.

This clonotype appeared many times. The rearrangement links TRBV6-2 or TRBV6-3 to TRBJ2-7; 10 positions match TRBD1. This CDR3 contains 13 residues. Trimming at V came to 7 bases and at J to 4 bases, leaving 4 bases not matched to a gene. In germline, CDR1 is MNHEY, CDR2 SVGEGT. The CDR3 sequence is CASTRTGGYEQYF. The CDR3 DNA follows: TGTGCCAGCACCAGGACAGGGGGGTACGAGCAGTACTTC.

This clonotype was seen more than once but under ten times. The chain recombines TRBV6-4 with TRBJ1-5; D is ambiguous. V was clipped by 5 bases and J by 4 bases, with 9 bases between them. From germline, CDR1 is MRHNA and CDR2 SNTAGT. The CDR3 contains 13 residues. The CDR3 reads CASSPDANQPQHF. CDR3 in DNA: TGTGCCAGCAGTCCGGACGCGAATCAGCCCCAGCATTTT.